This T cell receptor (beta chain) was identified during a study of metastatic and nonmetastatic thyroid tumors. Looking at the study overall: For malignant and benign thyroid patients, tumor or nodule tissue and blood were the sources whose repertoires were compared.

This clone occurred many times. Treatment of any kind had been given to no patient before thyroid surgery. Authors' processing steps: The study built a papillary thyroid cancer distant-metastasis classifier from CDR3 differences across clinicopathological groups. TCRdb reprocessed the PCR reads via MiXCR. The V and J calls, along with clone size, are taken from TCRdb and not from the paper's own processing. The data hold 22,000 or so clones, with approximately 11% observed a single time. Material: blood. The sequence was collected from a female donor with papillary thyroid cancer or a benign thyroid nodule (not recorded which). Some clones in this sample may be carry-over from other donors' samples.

The CDR3 here is CASSLSMTDNYGYTF. The CDR3 coding sequence is TGTGCCAGCAGTTTAAGTATGACGGACAACTATGGCTACACCTTC. V usage is TRBV12-3 or TRBV12-4 and J usage is TRBJ1-2; the D is unclear. The ends were cut back, 2 bases at V and 2 bases at J, with 12 bases in the middle. The CDR3 covers 15 residues.